The 21 T cell receptor beta chains below come from one sample, sequenced in a study of blood T cell repertoires in COVID-19. Data came from immunoSEQ multiplex PCR; TCRdb stores just in-frame clones and leaves some out. The sample consists of roughly 70,000 clones, 85% to 90% of them appearing once. Sequencing was done on a sample of peripheral blood. Every receptor here comes from a woman older than 75 with active COVID-19.

This rearrangement joins TRBV6-1 to TRBJ2-6; 7 nucleotides match TRBD1. V lost 4 bases and J lost 2; bases outside the gene matches: 8. The germline V gene has CDR1 MNHNS and CDR2 SASEGT. The CDR3 extends over 17 amino acids. In nucleotides, the CDR3 is TGTGCCAGCAGTGGACAGGGAATGAAGCCTGGGGCCAACGTCCTGACTTTC. Protein product: CASSGQGMKPGANVLTF.

The V call is TRBV11-3, the J call TRBJ2-1; no clear D. Trimming removed 4 bases from V and 6 bases from J, with 4 bases in between. CDR3 length: 11 amino acids. The germline V gene encodes CDR1 SGHNT and CDR2 YENEEA. CDR3 loop: CASSSRNEQFF. The CDR3 nucleotides read TGTGCCAGCAGCTCCCGCAATGAGCAGTTCTTC.

J is TRBJ2-3 and V is TRBV7-2; 10 bases align to TRBD2. The germline CDR1 and CDR2 sequences are SGHTA and FQGNSA. The V gene end was trimmed by 1 base and the J gene end by 2 bases; junction bases not matched to a gene: 9. CDR3 size: 18 residues. The CDR3 DNA is TGTGCCAGCAGCTTAGGTTGGGCTAGCGGGAGAGACACAGATACGCAGTATTTT. Translation gives CASSLGWASGRDTDTQYF.

The rearrangement uses TRBV29-1 and TRBJ2-1; D might be TRBD1 (6 bases). Looked up from germline, CDR1 is SQVTM and CDR2 is ANQGSEA. V dropped 2 bases and J dropped 6 bases, with 14 bases sitting between them. The CDR3 length is 14 residues. Written as DNA, the CDR3 is TGCAGCGTTGAAAAGGGGGTTAGAGTCAATGAGCAGTTCTTC. This encodes CSVEKGVRVNEQFF.

The table lists this clone with many counts. V gene TRBV28 combines with J gene TRBJ1-2; the match to TRBD1 covers 11 bases. This CDR3 is 14 amino acids long. The V segment lost 6 bases and the J segment 14 bases; nucleotides outside the gene matches: 14. CDR1 and CDR2 (germline): MDHEN, SYDVKM. This CDR3 reads CASRTRGQGALNTF. CDR3 DNA sequence: TGTGCCAGCAGGACCCGAGGACAGGGGGCGTTAAATACCTTC.

This chain links TRBV7-7 with TRBJ2-1; D possibly corresponds to TRBD2 (5 bases). Germline assignment: CDR1 SSHAT and CDR2 FNYEAQ (reference sequence). CDR3 length: 15 amino acids. The V gene lost 6 bases and the J gene lost 7 bases, with 19 bases spanning the gap. CDR3 sequence reads: CASRPLGPSGNEQFF. The CDR3 DNA sequence: TGTGCCAGCAGGCCCCTGGGCCCCTCGGGGAATGAGCAGTTCTTC.

The genes are TRBV4-1 and TRBJ2-7; 7 bases align to TRBD1. The CDR3 has 15 residues. After removal of 4 bases from V and 3 bases from J, the junction contained 9 bases not matched to a gene. The germline V gene encodes CDR1 MGHRA and CDR2 YSYEKL. The chain's CDR3 is CASSRTGTAHYEQYF. Written as DNA, the CDR3 is TGCGCCAGCAGCCGTACCGGGACAGCCCACTACGAGCAGTACTTC.

This clone has just one count. V and J are TRBV28 and TRBJ2-3, with D maybe TRBD2 (5 bases). V lost 7 bases and J 2 bases, leaving 22 bases between the germline ends. The CDR3 is 17 amino acids. Germline CDR1 MDHEN, CDR2 SYDVKM. CDR3 protein: CASIPPVSGGFTDTQYF. The CDR3 nucleotides are TGTGCCAGCATCCCTCCCGTCAGCGGAGGATTCACAGATACGCAGTATTTT. The whole variable domain, filled in from reference TRBV28 and TRBJ2-3, reads DVKVTQSSRYLVKRTGEKVFLECVQDMDHENMFWYRQDPGLGLRLIYFSYDVKMKEKGDIPEGYSVSREKKERFSLILESASTNQTSMYLCASIPPVSGGFTDTQYFGPGTRLTVL.

J is TRBJ1-2 and V is TRBV19; no definite D call. Germline V gene sequence: CDR1 LNHDA, CDR2 SQIVND (reference sequence). This CDR3 region has 14 residues. With 5 bases removed from V and 0 bases from J, the gap between germline ends came to 10 bases. This CDR3 reads CASSSGGANYGYTF. Written as DNA, the CDR3 is TGTGCCAGTAGTTCAGGAGGAGCTAACTATGGCTACACCTTC.

The J gene is TRBJ2-2, the V gene TRBV7-9; D perhaps matches TRBD2 (5 bases). CDR1 and CDR2 (germline): SEHNR, FQNEAQ (reference sequence). The V end was cut by 2 bases, the J end by 2 bases, with 12 bases between. The CDR3 totals 16 residues. The CDR3 sequence: CASSLRPGNNTGELFF. In DNA form, the CDR3 reads TGTGCCAGCAGCTTAAGGCCCGGGAATAACACCGGGGAGCTGTTTTTT.

The chain couples TRBV15 to TRBJ2-5; a possible D gene is TRBD2 (6 bases). V was pared by 1 base and J by 5 bases, with 17 bases between. The CDR3 spans 16 residues. Looked up from germline, CDR1 is LNHNV and CDR2 is YYDKDF (reference sequence). In DNA form, the CDR3 reads TGTGCCACCAGCAGAGGAGAGCGGGCCCCGAGGGAGACCCAGTACTTC. Its protein is CATSRGERAPRETQYF.

CDR3 region: CASSLGVARGTDTQYF. In DNA form, the CDR3 reads TGTGCCAGCAGCTTAGGAGTTGCAAGGGGGACAGATACGCAGTATTTT. The gene calls are TRBV7-2 and TRBJ2-3, with D possibly matching TRBD1 (6 bases). V shed 1 base and J shed 3 bases, with 14 bases lying between them. The CDR3 spans 16 residues. In germline, CDR1 is SGHTA, CDR2 FQGNSA.

V and J are TRBV20-1 and TRBJ2-7; 9 bases fit TRBD1. The ends lost 3 bases at V and 3 bases at J; junction bases unmatched: 9. Germline V lookup: CDR1 DFQATT, CDR2 SNEGSKA (reference sequence). This CDR3 region has 15 residues. The CDR3 nucleotides read TGCAGTGCTAGTGGAGTGGGACAGGGAGACTACGAGCAGTACTTC. As protein: CSASGVGQGDYEQYF.

The V gene is TRBV29-1, the J gene TRBJ2-6; perhaps TRBD1 as D (6 bases). Germline CDR1 and CDR2: SQVTM and ANQGSEA. This CDR3 spans 16 amino acids. The V gene lost 5 bases and the J gene lost 1 base, with 15 bases spanning the gap. The DNA for the CDR3 is TGCAGCGTTTCGAGACTACAGGGATCTGGGGCCAACGTCCTGACTTTC. Translation gives CSVSRLQGSGANVLTF.

This chain uses TRBV5-1 with TRBJ2-5; 8 bases agree with TRBD1. Germline CDR1 is SGHRS and CDR2 is YFSETQ. The CDR3 is made up of 16 amino acids. V lost 3 bases to trimming and J lost 0 bases; unmatched junction nucleotides: 7. The CDR3 coding sequence is TGCGCCAGCAGCTCCACAGGGGGTGCGTACCAAGAGACCCAGTACTTC. As protein: CASSSTGGAYQETQYF.

The chain carries TRBV12-3 or TRBV12-4 and TRBJ2-7; no clear D gene. The CDR3 consists of 12 residues. V was shortened by 6 bases and J by 8 bases, with 14 bases between the two germline ends. CDR3 protein: CASRAMESKQYF. The CDR3 DNA reads as TGTGCCAGCAGGGCCATGGAGAGTAAGCAGTACTTC.

The rearrangement links TRBV29-1 to TRBJ2-2; 10 bases fit TRBD1. Trimming took 7 bases from V and 5 from J; bases not matched to a gene: 7. The germline CDR1 and CDR2 sequences are SQVTM and ANQGSEA. The CDR3 length is 14 residues. The CDR3 region has the DNA TGCAGCGGATCCCCGGGACAGGGGACCGGGGAGCTGTTTTTT. The encoded protein is CSGSPGQGTGELFF.

Written as DNA, the CDR3 is TGTGCCAGCACCACCTACCTATCCTTACGCTCCTACAATGAGCAGTTCTTC. It specifies CASTTYLSLRSYNEQFF. The rearrangement joins TRBV28 to TRBJ2-1; no firm D call. CDR1 and CDR2 from the germline V gene are MDHEN and SYDVKM. There are 17 residues in the CDR3. Trimming took 7 bases from V and 0 from J, leaving 19 bases between them.

DNA of the CDR3: TGCAGCGTCGTATTCCGGACAGGGGGTAGCCACGAGCAGTACTTC. It yields the protein CSVVFRTGGSHEQYF. The chain carries TRBV29-1 and TRBJ2-7; 10 bases are a match to TRBD1. CDR1 is SQVTM, CDR2 ANQGSEA, per germline. Trimming at V came to 6 bases and at J to 5 bases, leaving 13 bases not matched to a gene. The CDR3 is 15 residues long.

The chain carries TRBV6-2 or TRBV6-3 and TRBJ2-1; D possibly corresponds to TRBD1 (6 bases). V was clipped by 1 base and J by 4 bases, with 17 bases between them. The CDR3 has 17 amino acids. Germline V gene lookup returns CDR1 MNHEY and CDR2 SVGEGT. CDR3 sequence (DNA): TGTGCCAGCAGTTACTTACACACCGGAACAGGGTACAATGAGCAGTTCTTC. Its protein product is CASSYLHTGTGYNEQFF.

V usage is TRBV6-2 or TRBV6-3 and J usage is TRBJ2-7; a possible D gene is TRBD1 (5 bases). This CDR3 has 13 residues. V dropped 2 bases and J dropped 2 bases, with 7 bases sitting between them. The germline gives CDR1 MNHEY, CDR2 SVGEGT. CDR3 sequence (DNA): TGTGCCAGCAGTTACCCGACAGCCTACGAGCAGTACTTC. It specifies CASSYPTAYEQYF.